This TCR beta chain was documented in a study of shared clonotypes between healthy human individuals. Study-level findings and limits: The donor pool, a small one, limited the genetic and exposure-history diversity represented. Shared clonotypes across all four donors exceeded non-shared ones in generation probability. Among several donors, approximately 5% of naive CD4 clonotypes were found in common.

On this clone: Its antigen is unidentified.

The CDR3 is made up of 15 amino acids. The ends lost 5 bases at V and 4 bases at J; junction bases unmatched: 10. Naive CD8 cells lacked CD45RO and underwent positive selection for CCR7, leaving out terminally differentiated effector memory CD45RA+ cells. Clones were sequenced by immunoSEQ multiplex PCR, and TCRdb holds only the in-frame ones, with some missing. Of 1.5 million to 2.5 million clones listed, about 95% were seen once; the top ten hold around 1.2%. The gene calls are TRBV5-3 and TRBJ1-2; TRBD1 aligns across 8 bases. TRBV5-3 is an ORF for which the function is uncertain. The sequence derives from a man aged 18 to 29 in good health. The sample taken for sequencing was naive CD8+ T cells sorted from blood. This CDR3 is CARRESGQGSYGYTF. The DNA for the CDR3 is TGTGCCAGAAGGGAAAGTGGACAGGGTAGCTATGGCTACACCTTC.